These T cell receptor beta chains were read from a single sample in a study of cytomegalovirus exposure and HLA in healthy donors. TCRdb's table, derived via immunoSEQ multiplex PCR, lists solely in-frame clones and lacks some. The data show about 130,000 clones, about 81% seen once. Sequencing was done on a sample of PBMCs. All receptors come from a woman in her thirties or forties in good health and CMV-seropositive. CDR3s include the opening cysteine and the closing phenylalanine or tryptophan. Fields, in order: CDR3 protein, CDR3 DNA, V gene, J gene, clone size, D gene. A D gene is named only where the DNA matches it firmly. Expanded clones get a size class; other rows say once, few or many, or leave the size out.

cdr3_aa: CASTFPGGGNSPLHF
cdr3_nt: TGTGCCAGCACCTTCCCAGGGGGAGGTAATTCACCCCTCCACTTT
v_call: TRBV21-1
j_call: TRBJ1-6
clone_size: .
d_call: .

cdr3_aa: CSVARGLNTEAFF
cdr3_nt: TGCAGCGTTGCTAGGGGGCTGAACACTGAAGCTTTCTTT
v_call: TRBV29-1
j_call: TRBJ1-1
clone_size: .
d_call: TRBD1

cdr3_aa: CASSLGSGISGNTIYF
cdr3_nt: TGTGCCAGCAGCTTAGGTTCGGGGATCTCTGGAAACACCATATATTTT
v_call: TRBV7-6
j_call: TRBJ1-3
clone_size: .
d_call: .

cdr3_aa: CASSRAGPQETQYF
cdr3_nt: TGTGCCAGCTCACGCGCGGGGCCCCAAGAGACCCAGTACTTC
v_call: TRBV18
j_call: TRBJ2-5
clone_size: .
d_call: .

cdr3_aa: CASSYVGLTTGELFF
cdr3_nt: TGTGCCAGCAGCTATGTAGGACTAACCACCGGGGAGCTGTTTTTT
v_call: TRBV7-2
j_call: TRBJ2-2
clone_size: .
d_call: .

cdr3_aa: CASRITGFGTDTQYF
cdr3_nt: TGTGCCAGCAGGATTACAGGGTTCGGCACAGATACGCAGTATTTT
v_call: TRBV27
j_call: TRBJ2-3
clone_size: .
d_call: .

cdr3_aa: CASSPYTNEQFF
cdr3_nt: TGTGCCAGCTCACCGTATACAAATGAGCAGTTCTTC
v_call: TRBV18
j_call: TRBJ2-1
clone_size: .
d_call: .

cdr3_aa: CASSLGVTRSNYGYTF
cdr3_nt: TGTGCCAGCAGCTTGGGGGTGACTAGGAGTAACTATGGCTACACCTTC
v_call: TRBV5-4
j_call: TRBJ1-2
clone_size: .
d_call: .

cdr3_aa: CASSWNRVGEKLFF
cdr3_nt: TGTGCCAGCAGTTGGAACAGGGTGGGGGAAAAACTGTTTTTT
v_call: TRBV27
j_call: TRBJ1-4
clone_size: few
d_call: .

cdr3_aa: CASSVGPAFYEQYF
cdr3_nt: TGTGCCAGCAGCGTAGGGCCAGCGTTCTACGAGCAGTACTTC
v_call: TRBV9
j_call: TRBJ2-7
clone_size: .
d_call: .

cdr3_aa: CASSQDGDDNSPLHF
cdr3_nt: TGCGCCAGCAGCCAAGATGGAGACGATAATTCACCCCTCCACTTT
v_call: TRBV4-3
j_call: TRBJ1-6
clone_size: .
d_call: .

cdr3_aa: CASSRQGDGYTF
cdr3_nt: TGTGCCAGTAGTCGACAGGGGGATGGCTACACCTTC
v_call: TRBV19
j_call: TRBJ1-2
clone_size: .
d_call: TRBD1

cdr3_aa: CAISGNGEGAEAFF
cdr3_nt: TGTGCCATCAGTGGAAACGGAGAAGGTGCTGAAGCTTTCTTT
v_call: TRBV10-3
j_call: TRBJ1-1
clone_size: once
d_call: .

cdr3_aa: CASSLQGAGKTQYF
cdr3_nt: TGCGCCAGCAGCTTACAGGGGGCAGGAAAGACCCAGTACTTC
v_call: TRBV5-1
j_call: TRBJ2-5
clone_size: .
d_call: TRBD1

cdr3_aa: CASSGSLQGSVNEKLFF
cdr3_nt: TGTGCCAGCAGCGGATCATTACAGGGGTCAGTTAATGAAAAACTGTTTTTT
v_call: TRBV9
j_call: TRBJ1-4
clone_size: .
d_call: TRBD1

cdr3_aa: CASSSRNTEAFF
cdr3_nt: TGTGCCAGCAGCTCGAGAAACACTGAAGCTTTCTTT
v_call: TRBV13
j_call: TRBJ1-1
clone_size: .
d_call: .

cdr3_aa: CASSFTGTSGVTSYEQYF
cdr3_nt: TGTGCCAGCAGCTTCACCGGGACTAGCGGGGTTACTTCCTACGAGCAGTACTTC
v_call: TRBV7-3
j_call: TRBJ2-7
clone_size: .
d_call: TRBD2

cdr3_aa: CASSKPGQGPSYEQYF
cdr3_nt: TGTGCCAGCAGCAAACCGGGACAGGGGCCCTCCTACGAGCAGTACTTC
v_call: TRBV5-4
j_call: TRBJ2-7
clone_size: .
d_call: TRBD1

cdr3_aa: CASNPLQGQGETQYF
cdr3_nt: TGTGCCAGCAACCCTTTACAGGGTCAGGGAGAGACCCAGTACTTC
v_call: TRBV11-2
j_call: TRBJ2-5
clone_size: .
d_call: .

cdr3_aa: CASSDLQETQYF
cdr3_nt: TGTGCCAGCAGTGATCTACAAGAGACCCAGTACTTC
v_call: TRBV6-1
j_call: TRBJ2-5
clone_size: .
d_call: .

cdr3_aa: CASSRLAGSQETQYF
cdr3_nt: TGTGCCAGCAGCCGACTAGCGGGATCGCAAGAGACCCAGTACTTC
v_call: TRBV7-6
j_call: TRBJ2-5
clone_size: .
d_call: TRBD2

cdr3_aa: CASSATIGYTF
cdr3_nt: TGTGCCAGCAGCGCTACTATTGGCTACACCTTC
v_call: TRBV7-9
j_call: TRBJ1-2
clone_size: .
d_call: .

cdr3_aa: CASSHSGTEQFF
cdr3_nt: TGTGCCAGCAGTCATAGCGGGACTGAGCAGTTCTTC
v_call: TRBV6-1
j_call: TRBJ2-1
clone_size: .
d_call: TRBD2

cdr3_aa: CSARQVTEAFF
cdr3_nt: TGCAGTGCAAGACAGGTAACTGAAGCTTTCTTT
v_call: TRBV20-1
j_call: TRBJ1-1
clone_size: .
d_call: .

cdr3_aa: CASSQVASGRGNEQFF
cdr3_nt: TGTGCCAGCAGCCAAGTAGCTAGCGGGAGGGGGAATGAGCAGTTCTTC
v_call: TRBV14
j_call: TRBJ2-1
clone_size: .
d_call: TRBD2

cdr3_aa: CASTGGGRNYGYTF
cdr3_nt: TGTGCCAGCACCGGCGGGGGGCGGAACTATGGCTACACCTTC
v_call: TRBV28
j_call: TRBJ1-2
clone_size: few
d_call: .

cdr3_aa: CASSLDRVKGYGYTF
cdr3_nt: TGTGCCAGCAGCTTAGATCGGGTAAAGGGGTATGGCTACACCTTC
v_call: TRBV7-9
j_call: TRBJ1-2
clone_size: .
d_call: .

cdr3_aa: CASSWDGGVNNEQFF
cdr3_nt: TGTGCCAGCAGCTGGGACGGCGGGGTGAACAATGAGCAGTTCTTC
v_call: TRBV9
j_call: TRBJ2-1
clone_size: .
d_call: .

cdr3_aa: CASSSQGQIYEQYF
cdr3_nt: TGTGCCAGCTCCAGCCAGGGACAGATTTACGAGCAGTACTTC
v_call: TRBV27
j_call: TRBJ2-7
clone_size: .
d_call: TRBD1

cdr3_aa: CASSEALQTGDIQYF
cdr3_nt: TGTGCCAGCAGTGAAGCGCTCCAGACGGGGGACATTCAGTACTTC
v_call: TRBV6-1
j_call: TRBJ2-4
clone_size: .
d_call: .

cdr3_aa: CASSQLGQREGEQFF
cdr3_nt: TGTGCCAGTAGCCAGTTGGGACAGCGGGAGGGTGAGCAGTTCTTC
v_call: TRBV19
j_call: TRBJ2-1
clone_size: .
d_call: TRBD2

cdr3_aa: CASSVEREGLGDTQYF
cdr3_nt: TGTGCCAGCAGCGTAGAGCGGGAGGGCCTTGGAGATACGCAGTATTTT
v_call: TRBV9
j_call: TRBJ2-3
clone_size: .
d_call: TRBD2

cdr3_aa: CASSRDRAPDTQYF
cdr3_nt: TGCGCCAGCAGCCGTGACAGGGCCCCAGATACGCAGTATTTT
v_call: TRBV5-1
j_call: TRBJ2-3
clone_size: .
d_call: TRBD1

cdr3_aa: CASSTSGGFTDTQYF
cdr3_nt: TGTGCCAGCAGCACTAGCGGGGGGTTCACAGATACGCAGTATTTT
v_call: TRBV9
j_call: TRBJ2-3
clone_size: .
d_call: TRBD2

cdr3_aa: CASSLVTGGNYGYTF
cdr3_nt: TGTGCCAGCAGCCTAGTAACAGGGGGCAACTATGGCTACACCTTC
v_call: TRBV7-2
j_call: TRBJ1-2
clone_size: .
d_call: TRBD1

cdr3_aa: CAGGGNQPQHF
cdr3_nt: TGTGCAGGGGGGGGCAATCAGCCCCAGCATTTT
v_call: TRBV6-1
j_call: TRBJ1-5
clone_size: .
d_call: .

cdr3_aa: CASSLAGDYGYTF
cdr3_nt: TGTGCCAGCAGCTTAGCAGGGGACTATGGCTACACCTTC
v_call: TRBV7-9
j_call: TRBJ1-2
clone_size: .
d_call: .

cdr3_aa: CASSLVDRAFYEQYF
cdr3_nt: TGTGCCAGCAGCTTAGTCGACAGGGCCTTCTACGAGCAGTACTTC
v_call: TRBV7-9
j_call: TRBJ2-7
clone_size: .
d_call: TRBD1

cdr3_aa: CASSVGGLSGYEQYF
cdr3_nt: TGTGCCAGCAGCGTAGGTGGGCTATCCGGCTACGAGCAGTACTTC
v_call: TRBV9
j_call: TRBJ2-7
clone_size: .
d_call: .

cdr3_aa: CASSPRDREFTF
cdr3_nt: TGTGCCAGCTCACCCCGGGACAGGGAGTTTACCTTC
v_call: TRBV18
j_call: TRBJ1-2
clone_size: few
d_call: TRBD1

cdr3_aa: CASRRDPTEGKLFF
cdr3_nt: TGTGCCAGTAGAAGGGACCCCACGGAGGGAAAACTGTTTTTT
v_call: TRBV19
j_call: TRBJ1-4
clone_size: .
d_call: .

cdr3_aa: CASSVIAGAPFGTGELFF
cdr3_nt: TGTGCCAGCAGCGTGATAGCGGGGGCACCTTTTGGGACCGGGGAGCTGTTTTTT
v_call: TRBV9
j_call: TRBJ2-2
clone_size: .
d_call: TRBD2

cdr3_aa: CAWSPGLAGYSQYF
cdr3_nt: TGTGCCTGGAGCCCTGGACTAGCGGGGTACTCGCAGTATTTT
v_call: TRBV30
j_call: TRBJ2-3
clone_size: .
d_call: TRBD2

cdr3_aa: CASNQGGWNTEAFF
cdr3_nt: TGCGCCAGCAATCAGGGGGGATGGAACACTGAAGCTTTCTTT
v_call: TRBV5-1
j_call: TRBJ1-1
clone_size: .
d_call: TRBD1

cdr3_aa: CASSQAGSLETQYF
cdr3_nt: TGTGCCAGCAGCCAAGCAGGTAGTTTGGAGACCCAGTACTTC
v_call: TRBV4-2
j_call: TRBJ2-5
clone_size: once
d_call: .

cdr3_aa: CASSTGGEFF
cdr3_nt: TGTGCCAGCAGTACCGGGGGGGAGTTCTTC
v_call: TRBV2
j_call: TRBJ2-1
clone_size: .
d_call: TRBD2

cdr3_aa: CASSLGWQITYEQYF
cdr3_nt: TGCGCCAGCAGCTTGGGTTGGCAGATTACCTACGAGCAGTACTTC
v_call: TRBV5-1
j_call: TRBJ2-7
clone_size: .
d_call: .

cdr3_aa: CASSSGAGTDHYEQYF
cdr3_nt: TGTGCCAGCAGCTCGGGGGCCGGGACAGACCACTACGAGCAGTACTTC
v_call: TRBV27
j_call: TRBJ2-7
clone_size: once
d_call: .